This entry lists 21 T cell receptor beta chains sequenced from one sample in a study of T cells in Graves' hyperthyroidism and ophthalmopathy. RNA transcripts provided the source from which TCR beta CDR3 regions were amplified. First-round RT-PCR of the TCR CDR3 relied on the HTBI primer set. TCRdb re-called the multiplex PCR reads through MiXCR, storing one row per CDR3 protein. The sample has hundreds of thousands of distinct CDR3 sequences, over 35% seen once. Sequencing input: blood. The source of these receptors is a man aged 18 to 35 with Graves' hyperthyroidism.

This clonotype came up many times. The rearrangement links TRBV20-1 to TRBJ1-1; D remains unclear. Trimming stripped 0 bases from V and 0 bases from J, with 11 bases between. The CDR3 is 15 amino acids. Germline CDR1 is DFQATT and CDR2 is SNEGSKA (reference sequence). CDR3 DNA: TGCAGTGCTAGAGAGGATTGGCAGATGAACACTGAAGCTTTCTTT. This encodes CSAREDWQMNTEAFF.

The chain is built from TRBV4-1 and TRBJ1-5; D gene unclear. The CDR3 covers 14 residues. Per the germline V gene, CDR1 is MGHRA and CDR2 is YSYEKL. V was shortened by 1 base and J by 5 bases, with 9 bases between the two germline ends. The CDR3 nucleotides are TGCGCCAGCAGCCAAGGAGGGCAGTATCAGCCCCAGCATTTT. Its protein is CASSQGGQYQPQHF.

This clonotype was picked up a small number of times. The genes are TRBV6-5 and TRBJ1-4; D unresolved. CDR3 size: 15 residues. Germline loops: CDR1 MNHEY, CDR2 SVGAGI. Trimming took 0 bases from V and 0 from J, leaving 5 bases between them. DNA for the CDR3: TGTGCCAGCAGTTACTCAACAGCAACTAATGAAAAACTGTTTTTT. Translation gives CASSYSTATNEKLFF.

Notes on this clonotype: This may be a read error: a much more frequent sequence differs by one nucleotide. The chain recombines TRBV9 with TRBJ1-1, with 7 nucleotides matching TRBD1. The junction had 2 bases not matched to a gene; V was cut back by 2 bases and J by 1 base. Germline assignment: CDR1 SGDLS and CDR2 YYNGEE. This CDR3 has 14 amino acids. The CDR3 DNA reads as TGTGCCAGCAGCGTGGGACAGCAGAACACTGAAGCTTTCTTT. This translates into CASSVGQQNTEAFF.

In DNA, the CDR3 is TGCGCCAGCAGCTTGGCAGAGATACGGGAGGCTGAAGCTTTCTTT. Amino acids: CASSLAEIREAEAFF. The chain couples TRBV5-1 to TRBJ1-1; no clear D. The V gene lost 0 bases and the J gene lost 6 bases, with 15 bases spanning the gap. Germline assignment: CDR1 SGHRS and CDR2 YFSETQ. The CDR3 has 15 amino acids.

This clonotype was recorded many times. The chain recombines TRBV4-2 with TRBJ1-1, with a tentative D call TRBD1 (5 bases). The CDR3 runs 12 residues. Germline CDR1 and CDR2: LGHNA and YNFKEQ. Trimming took off 0 bases at V and 7 bases at J, with 6 bases between the two ends. The CDR3 bases are TGTGCCAGCAGCCAAGAGGGGGGTGAAGCTTTCTTT. It is translated as CASSQEGGEAFF.

The rearrangement links TRBV9 to TRBJ2-2, with D perhaps TRBD1 (6 bases). CDR1 SGDLS and CDR2 YYNGEE come from the germline V gene. Trimming pared 4 bases from V and 5 bases from J, leaving 21 bases between. This CDR3 spans 17 amino acids. As DNA, the CDR3 is TGTGCCAGCAGCACCCCCGGACAGAGTCGCTGGACCGGGGAGCTGTTTTTT. Amino acid sequence: CASSTPGQSRWTGELFF.

This chain uses TRBV7-9 with TRBJ1-2; D is uncertain. The V end lost 5 bases, the J end lost 5 bases, and 24 bases lay between the germline ends. CDR1 and CDR2 from the germline V gene are SEHNR and FQNEAQ (reference sequence). This CDR3 has 17 amino acids. CDR3 loop: CASSQSPPESGPYGYTF. The CDR3 coding sequence is TGTGCCAGCAGCCAATCCCCCCCGGAGAGCGGGCCTTATGGCTACACCTTC.

As to this clonotype: This clone may be a read error of a much larger clone one base away. J is TRBJ2-7 and V is TRBV10-3; TRBD2 is a possible D gene (5 bases). The V end was cut by 4 bases, the J end by 5 bases, with 12 bases between. The CDR3 runs 13 residues. Germline V lookup: CDR1 ENHRY, CDR2 SYGVKD. Here the CDR3 DNA reads TGTGCCATCAGTGGGGAGTGGTTTGACGAGCAGTACTTC. It codes for CAISGEWFDEQYF.

Of note for this clonotype: At one boundary the junction diverges from the germline segment, which might be a read error. V is TRBV5-4 and J is TRBJ2-2, with unresolved D. The CDR3 is 16 residues long. The germline CDR1 and CDR2 sequences are SGHNT and YYREEE (reference sequence). The CDR3 nucleotides are TGCGCCAGCAGCCAAGATCGGATGGGGAACACCGGGGAGCTGTTTTTT. This gives the protein CASSQDRMGNTGELFF.

This rearrangement joins TRBV15 to TRBJ1-6, with D tentatively TRBD1 (5 bases). CDR1 and CDR2 from the germline V gene are LNHNV and YYDKDF (reference sequence). Trimming took off 3 bases at V and 9 bases at J, with 12 bases between the two ends. The CDR3 totals 14 residues. The CDR3 reads CATSSEGAGSPLHF. CDR3 nucleotide sequence: TGTGCCACCAGCAGCGAAGGGGCAGGTTCACCCCTCCACTTT.

This sequence joins TRBV4-3 and TRBJ2-7; D perhaps matches TRBD1 (6 bases). Germline-derived CDR1 and CDR2 are LGHNA and YSLEER. CDR3 length: 14 residues. V lost 1 base, J lost 3 bases, and 10 bases lay in between. This chain's CDR3 is CASSQGRTDYEQYF. DNA for the CDR3: TGCGCCAGCAGCCAAGGTAGGACAGACTACGAGCAGTACTTC.

This chain links TRBV20-1 with TRBJ2-7, with TRBD2 as a possible D gene (6 bases). The CDR3 contains 15 residues. Trimming cost V 6 bases and J 2 bases, with 20 bases left between them. Germline-derived CDR1 and CDR2 are DFQATT and SNEGSKA (reference sequence). The CDR3 protein is CSATTSAGRTYEQYF. The CDR3 DNA reads as TGCAGTGCCACCACTTCGGCGGGACGGACCTACGAGCAGTACTTC.

This chain uses TRBV2 with TRBJ1-1; no firm D call. V dropped 7 bases and J dropped 6 bases, with 9 bases sitting between them. The V gene's germline CDR1 is SNHLY and CDR2 FYNNEI. CDR3 length: 11 amino acids. The CDR3 is CASTPRAEAFF. The CDR3 coding sequence is TGTGCCAGCACCCCCCGGGCTGAAGCTTTCTTT. Filled out from reference TRBV2 and TRBJ1-1, the complete variable domain reads EPEVTQTPSHQVTQMGQEVILRCVPISNHLYFYWYRQILGQKVEFLVSFYNNEISEKSEIFDDQFSVERPDGSNFTLKIRSTKLEDSAMYFCASTPRAEAFFGQGTRLTVV.

This sequence joins TRBV29-1 and TRBJ1-2, with no clear D. The CDR3 has 12 amino acids. V gave up 4 bases and J gave up 8 bases, with 14 bases separating them. Germline CDR1 is SQVTM and CDR2 is ANQGSEA. In DNA form, the CDR3 reads TGCAGCGTTGCCCGCATGGCGGGAGGCTACACCTTC. Its translation is CSVARMAGGYTF. Full variable domain (rest looked up from reference TRBV29-1 and TRBJ1-2): SAVISQKPSRDICQRGTSLTIQCQVDSQVTMMFWYRQQPGQSLTLIATANQGSEATYESGFVIDKFPISRPNLTFSTLTVSNMSPEDSSIYLCSVARMAGGYTFGSGTRLTVV.

Regarding this clonotype: Being one base from a much bigger clone, this may be a read error. The V gene is TRBV7-9, the J gene TRBJ1-2; no clear D. Trimming removed 0 bases at V and 4 bases at J, with 6 bases between. The CDR3 length is 13 residues. Germline CDR1 SEHNR, CDR2 FQNEAQ (reference sequence). CDR3 in DNA: TGTGCCAGCAGCTTAGCGGCGGTCTATGGCTACACCTTC. It yields the protein CASSLAAVYGYTF.

The chain has TRBV15 and TRBJ2-7; TRBD2 is a possible D gene (6 bases). Germline CDR1 and CDR2: LNHNV and YYDKDF (reference sequence). There are 15 residues in the CDR3. With 0 bases removed from V and 3 bases from J, the gap between germline ends came to 12 bases. Here the CDR3 DNA reads TGTGCCACCAGCAGAGACAGCCAGGGACTCTACGAGCAGTACTTC. This sequence encodes CATSRDSQGLYEQYF.

This chain links TRBV7-8 with TRBJ1-5; D is unclear. CDR3 size: 17 residues. The V end lost 1 base, the J end lost 4 bases, and 17 bases lay between the germline ends. Germline V gene data show CDR1 as SGHVS and CDR2 as FQNEAQ. In nucleotides, the CDR3 is TGTGCCAGCAGCTTAGGCCAGAGTCTAGTAGAAAATCAGCCCCAGCATTTT. Translated, it gives CASSLGQSLVENQPQHF.

The CDR3 DNA reads as TGTGCCAGCAGTCCTGAGGGGGGGGGGGATTCACCCCTCCACTTT. Its protein product is CASSPEGGGDSPLHF. The chain is built from TRBV25-1 and TRBJ1-6, with D tentatively TRBD1 (6 bases). The ends were cut back, 5 bases at V and 8 bases at J, with 16 bases in the middle. This CDR3 has 15 residues. CDR1 and CDR2 (germline): MGHDK, SYGVNS.

This clonotype showed up many times. The V call is TRBV12-3 or TRBV12-4, the J call TRBJ1-5; no clear D. The CDR3 sequence is 13 residues long. V gave up 4 bases and J gave up 5 bases, with 9 bases separating them. In DNA, the CDR3 is TGTGCCAGCAGTTCTACGCAGGATCAGCCCCAGCATTTT. Its translation is CASSSTQDQPQHF.

The V gene is TRBV7-6, the J gene TRBJ2-2, with 9 nucleotides matching TRBD1. Germline CDR1 SGHVS, CDR2 FNYEAQ. This CDR3 is built from 17 residues. J lost 6 bases, V lost 4 bases, and 12 bases had no gene match. CDR3 protein: CASSSPRDRAISGELFF. The DNA for the CDR3 is TGTGCCAGCAGCTCCCCCCGGGACAGGGCCATTTCCGGGGAGCTGTTTTTT. Supplemented by reference TRBV7-6 and TRBJ2-2, the full variable domain reads GAGVSQSPRYKVTKRGQDVALRCDPISGHVSLYWYRQALGQGPEFLTYFNYEAQQDKSGLPNDRFSAERPEGSISTLTIQRTEQRDSAMYRCASSSPRDRAISGELFFGEGSRLTVL.